This section outlines one TCR beta chain sequence together with its context. The antigen is not known. This entry belongs to a study of STAT5B mutations in CD4+ large granular lymphocyte leukemia. The assay was run at survey level. Only in-frame clones appear in the TCRdb table, and some are missing; sequencing was by immunoSEQ multiplex PCR. The sample yields 30,000 to 40,000 clones, approximately 82% seen once. Notes on the study in general: Approximately 25% of private leukemic clonotypes occurred rarely in other patients' non-leukemic repertoires.

Buffy coats from healthy blood donors served as controls. The CDR3 sequence is 12 residues long. The germline CDR1 and CDR2 sequences are SQVTM and ANQGSEA. Trimming took off 4 bases at V and 4 bases at J, with 11 bases between the two ends. V gene TRBV29-1 combines with J gene TRBJ2-7, with D possibly being TRBD1 (6 bases). Sequencing used CD4+ T cells from blood buffy coats. This TCR was recovered from a human donor in good health. The CDR3 sequence: CSVAGDLYEQYF. The CDR3 DNA follows: TGCAGCGTTGCAGGGGACCTATACGAGCAGTACTTC.